The next 24 T cell receptor beta chains were all read from a single sample in a study of CD8 T cells in Susac syndrome. Reverse transcription of about 0.5 to 1 ug RNA was carried out with random hexamers. MiXCR, applied by TCRdb to the immunoSEQ multiplex PCR reads, yields one record per CDR3 protein. The sample consists of 80,000 or so distinct CDR3 sequences, approximately 96% of them appearing once. The source material was CD8+ T cells from PBMCs. The receptors were gathered from a human donor with Susac syndrome.

The chain combines TRBV30 with TRBJ2-7; possibly TRBD1 for D (6 bases). Trimming removed 2 bases at V and 5 bases at J, with 10 bases between. The CDR3 runs 12 residues. Germline values: CDR1 GTSNPN, CDR2 SVGIG (reference sequence). Here the CDR3 reads CAWSPQGNEQYF. In DNA, the CDR3 is TGTGCCTGGAGTCCACAGGGAAACGAGCAGTACTTC.

The chain combines TRBV14 with TRBJ1-2; D is unclear. Trimming removed 4 bases at V and 4 bases at J, with 13 bases between. This CDR3 has 14 residues. From germline, CDR1 is SGHDN and CDR2 FVKESK. The CDR3 nucleotides read TGTGCCAGCAGCCCCTGGACGGGAATCTATGGCTACACCTTC. It is translated as CASSPWTGIYGYTF.

The chain employs TRBV18 and TRBJ2-3; no clear D. Germline V lookup: CDR1 KGHSH, CDR2 LQKENI. This CDR3 is built from 15 residues. The germline V and J ends were trimmed by 3 bases and 1 base, with 11 bases remaining between them. The DNA for the CDR3 is TGTGCCAGCTCACCGGAGCAAAGCGGCACAGATACGCAGTATTTT. Its translation is CASSPEQSGTDTQYF.

The chain recombines TRBV30 with TRBJ1-1, with TRBD1 matching 8 bases. Germline CDR1 and CDR2: GTSNPN and SVGIG (reference sequence). V lost 2 bases and J lost 4; bases outside the gene matches: 9. CDR3 length equals 15 residues. Here the CDR3 DNA reads TGTGCCTGGAGTTGGGGACAGGATTTGGGCACTGAAGCTTTCTTT. This gives the protein CAWSWGQDLGTEAFF.

Details on this clonotype: A read error may produce the germline difference seen at one junction end. DNA for the CDR3: TGCAGTGCTAGAGATTTCCACTTC. Protein: CSARDFHF. The gene calls are TRBV20-1 and TRBJ2-5; D is ambiguous. The CDR3 is 8 amino acids. CDR1 is DFQATT, CDR2 SNEGSKA, per germline (reference sequence).

V and J are TRBV5-1 and TRBJ2-5; maybe TRBD1 (7 bases). Per germline, CDR1 SGHRS and CDR2 YFSETQ. The CDR3 is made up of 16 amino acids. V shed 3 bases and J shed 4 bases, with 19 bases lying between them. The CDR3 region has the DNA TGCGCCAGCAGCTCACCGACAGGGATCGGGGGAGAGACCCAGTACTTC. Translating gives CASSSPTGIGGETQYF.

The chain joins TRBV14 to TRBJ2-2, with a possible D match to TRBD1 (6 bases). The CDR3 runs to 16 residues. Germline V gene data show CDR1 as SGHDN and CDR2 as FVKESK. Trimming pared 4 bases from V and 5 bases from J, leaving 17 bases between. In nucleotides, the CDR3 is TGTGCCAGCAGCCTCAGGGGAACCGAACATACCGGGGAGCTGTTTTTT. Protein product: CASSLRGTEHTGELFF. Together with reference TRBV14 and TRBJ2-2, the CDR3 gives the full variable domain: EAGVTQFPSHSVIEKGQTVTLRCDPISGHDNLYWYRRVMGKEIKFLLHFVKESKQDESGMPNNRFLAERTGGTYSTLKVQPAELEDSGVYFCASSLRGTEHTGELFFGEGSRLTVL.

This sequence joins TRBV5-1 and TRBJ2-6; D call uncertain. CDR1 is SGHRS, CDR2 YFSETQ, per germline. This CDR3 has 14 amino acids. The V gene lost 5 bases and the J gene lost 0 bases, with 6 bases spanning the gap. CDR3 sequence: CASRYLSGANVLTF. DNA for the CDR3: TGCGCCAGCAGATACCTCTCTGGGGCCAACGTCCTGACTTTC.

This sequence joins TRBV7-2 and TRBJ1-5; no clear D gene. V was clipped by 6 bases and J by 5 bases, with 11 bases between them. From germline, CDR1 is SGHTA and CDR2 FQGNSA. This CDR3 is built from 13 residues. The CDR3 bases are TGTGCCAGCAGTCTCAATGGAGATCAGCCCCAGCATTTT. Its protein is CASSLNGDQPQHF.

The V and J genes are TRBV7-9 and TRBJ1-4; D is unclear. This CDR3 contains 12 residues. V lost 5 bases, J lost 10 bases, and 11 bases lay in between. In germline, CDR1 is SEHNR, CDR2 FQNEAQ (reference sequence). CDR3 nucleotide sequence: TGTGCCAGCAGCAGGGATGGGCGAAAACTGTTTTTT. It codes for CASSRDGRKLFF.

The chain couples TRBV27 to TRBJ2-7; TRBD1 might be the D (5 bases). The V gene's germline CDR1 is MNHEY and CDR2 SMNVEV (reference sequence). The CDR3 contains 14 residues. V was shortened by 4 bases and J by 1 base, with 11 bases between the two germline ends. This CDR3 reads CASSSSPGSYEQYV. The CDR3 bases are TGTGCCAGCAGTTCCTCGCCAGGGTCCTACGAGCAGTACGTC.

CDR3 protein: CSVQQVSVNNEQFF. The CDR3 bases are TGCAGCGTCCAACAGGTTTCCGTAAACAATGAGCAGTTCTTC. V gene TRBV29-1 combines with J gene TRBJ2-1; weak D call: TRBD1 (5 bases). Trimming cost V 6 bases and J 5 bases, with 17 bases left between them. This CDR3 is built from 14 residues. From germline, CDR1 is SQVTM and CDR2 ANQGSEA.

The chain has TRBV9 and TRBJ2-1; TRBD1 aligns across 8 bases. V shed 3 bases and J 5 bases; nucleotides not matched to a gene: 7. Germline V gives CDR1 SGDLS, CDR2 YYNGEE. This CDR3 has 15 residues. The CDR3 protein is CASSEVGTGNNEQFF. CDR3 in DNA: TGTGCCAGCAGCGAGGTAGGGACAGGTAACAATGAGCAGTTCTTC.

This clonotype has a single count. V gene TRBV29-1 combines with J gene TRBJ2-2; D gene ambiguous. There are 13 residues in the CDR3. V dropped 7 bases and J dropped 0 bases, with 9 bases sitting between them. Germline assignment: CDR1 SQVTM and CDR2 ANQGSEA. CDR3 sequence reads: CSARTTNTGELFF. The CDR3 DNA is TGCAGCGCCCGGACCACGAACACCGGGGAGCTGTTTTTT.

The J gene is TRBJ1-2, the V gene TRBV9; D gene unclear. The germline V and J ends were trimmed by 7 bases and 8 bases, with 12 bases remaining between them. Germline CDR1 reads SGDLS; CDR2 reads YYNGEE. The CDR3 totals 11 residues. CDR3 coding DNA: TGTGCCAGCCTCAGTCTGGAAGGCTACACCTTC. This translates into CASLSLEGYTF.

The CDR3, as DNA: TGTGCCAGCAGCCCGCCCCGACTAGCCAGCTACAATGAGCAGTTCTTC. This sequence encodes CASSPPRLASYNEQFF. The chain recombines TRBV7-9 with TRBJ2-1; 7 bases match TRBD2. V was pared by 5 bases and J by 3 bases, with 10 bases of the junction left unmatched. CDR3 length: 16 residues. Germline V gene lookup returns CDR1 SEHNR and CDR2 FQNEAQ (reference sequence). The entire variable domain, with the rest obtained from reference TRBV7-9 and TRBJ2-1, is as follows: DTGVSQNPRHKITKRGQNVTFRCDPISEHNRLYWYRQTLGQGPEFLTYFQNEAQLEKSRLLSDRFSAERPKGSFSTLEIQRTEQGDSAMYLCASSPPRLASYNEQFFGPGTRLTVL.

The chain carries TRBV4-3 and TRBJ1-1; D gene uncertain. Germline V gene sequence: CDR1 LGHNA, CDR2 YSLEER. V was cut by 0 bases and J by 7 bases, with 15 bases left in between. The CDR3 covers 15 residues. CDR3 coding DNA: TGCGCCAGCAGCCAAGAAGTGTTCCGGACGATTGAAGCTTTCTTT. Protein product: CASSQEVFRTIEAFF.

The chain has TRBV7-9 and TRBJ2-2; 7 positions match TRBD2. There are 14 residues in the CDR3. Germline CDR1 SEHNR, CDR2 FQNEAQ (reference sequence). The junction had 6 bases not matched to a gene; V was cut back by 6 bases and J by 5 bases. CDR3 nucleotides: TGTGCCAGCAGGCGACTAGCTGGAACCGGGGAGCTGTTTTTT. Translation: CASRRLAGTGELFF.

The V call is TRBV29-1, the J call TRBJ1-2, with D maybe TRBD1 (6 bases). The CDR3 totals 11 residues. V was trimmed by 3 bases and J by 8 bases, leaving 10 bases between them. Germline CDR1 reads SQVTM; CDR2 reads ANQGSEA. CDR3 nucleotide sequence: TGCAGCGTTGAGACAGGCTCCGGCTACACCTTC. This codes for CSVETGSGYTF.

The J gene is TRBJ1-1, the V gene TRBV6-2 or TRBV6-3; a weak D match, TRBD1 (6 bases). Germline V gene sequence: CDR1 MNHEY, CDR2 SVGEGT. The CDR3 covers 15 residues. V lost 2 bases and J 6 bases, leaving 16 bases between the germline ends. CDR3: CASSYRIGQGPEAFF. CDR3 bases: TGTGCCAGCAGTTACCGGATCGGTCAGGGGCCTGAAGCTTTCTTT.

This chain uses TRBV30 with TRBJ2-7; D call uncertain. Germline V CDR1 and CDR2: GTSNPN, SVGIG (reference sequence). V dropped 4 bases and J dropped 5 bases, with 15 bases sitting between them. The CDR3 has 13 residues. CDR3 coding DNA: TGTGCCTGGACCGAGCTCATAGACGACGAGCAGTACTTC. Residues: CAWTELIDDEQYF.

The V gene is TRBV2, the J gene TRBJ2-7; no clear D. This CDR3 is built from 11 residues. From germline, CDR1 is SNHLY and CDR2 FYNNEI. The V gene lost 3 bases and the J gene lost 11 bases, with 11 bases spanning the gap. CDR3: CASSDSPSEYV. The CDR3 DNA sequence: TGTGCCAGCAGTGACAGCCCGAGTGAGTACGTC.

The V call is TRBV7-8, the J call TRBJ2-6; D is unclear. CDR3 length: 13 amino acids. In germline, CDR1 is SGHVS, CDR2 FQNEAQ. The V end lost 5 bases, the J end lost 1 base, and 3 bases lay between the germline ends. CDR3 DNA: TGTGCCAGCAGCAAATCTGGGGCCAACGTCCTGACTTTC. Translating it yields CASSKSGANVLTF.

The chain recombines TRBV6-5 with TRBJ2-3; 8 bases agree with TRBD2. The V and J ends lost 7 bases and 4 bases, in that order; junction bases with no gene match: 7. CDR1 and CDR2 from the germline V gene are MNHEY and SVGAGI. The CDR3 is made up of 14 amino acids. CDR3 sequence (DNA): TGTGCCAGCAATAAGGGACTAGGGGCAGATACGCAGTATTTT. This translates into CASNKGLGADTQYF.